This is a list of T cell receptor beta chains from one sample in a study of T cells in Graves' hyperthyroidism and ophthalmopathy. TCRdb redid the calling of the multiplex PCR reads with MiXCR, one entry per CDR3 protein. The repertoire holds roughly 650,000 distinct CDR3 sequences, with roughly 16% as singletons. Sequencing was carried out using blood. All receptors derive from a woman between 35 and 50 years old with Graves' ophthalmopathy. Both conserved end residues are part of each CDR3. D genes are given only for firm matches. Clone sizes are given selectively: once, few, many, or a class where the clone is expanded.

clone size: few; V gene: TRBV6-1; J gene: TRBJ1-2; D gene: .; CDR3 DNA: TGTGCCAGTGAAAAACGACAGGATCGCTTCCTTAACTATGGCTACACCTTC; CDR3 protein: CASEKRQDRFLNYGYTF
clone size: few; V gene: TRBV20-1; J gene: TRBJ2-7; D gene: .; CDR3 DNA: TGCAGTGCTAGAGGGCCGAAACAGGGTATCCCCCGATACGAGCAGTACTTC; CDR3 protein: CSARGPKQGIPRYEQYF
clone size: many; V gene: TRBV6-1; J gene: TRBJ1-5; D gene: TRBD1; CDR3 DNA: TGTGCCAGCAGTCCTGACCGGGGACAGGGGGGTCAGCCCCAGCATTTT; CDR3 protein: CASSPDRGQGGQPQHF
clone size: few; V gene: TRBV7-9; J gene: TRBJ2-3; D gene: TRBD2; CDR3 DNA: TGTGCCAGCCTCCCGGGACTATCAAGCACAGATACGCAGTATTTT; CDR3 protein: CASLPGLSSTDTQYF
clone size: few; V gene: TRBV20-1; J gene: TRBJ1-5; D gene: .; CDR3 DNA: TGCAGTGCTGCTGCAGGGTATGGGTTTCAGGCCTATAGCAATCAGCCCCAGCATTTT; CDR3 protein: CSAAAGYGFQAYSNQPQHF
clone size: .; V gene: TRBV3-1; J gene: TRBJ2-1; D gene: TRBD2; CDR3 DNA: TGTGCCAGCAGCCCGGGACTAGCGGGAGAAGGATACAATGAGCAGTTCTTC; CDR3 protein: CASSPGLAGEGYNEQFF
clone size: .; V gene: TRBV15; J gene: TRBJ2-3; D gene: TRBD1; CDR3 DNA: TGTGCCACCAGCAGATCCAAGACAGGGGTGGCCACAGATACGCAGTATTTT; CDR3 protein: CATSRSKTGVATDTQYF
clone size: many; V gene: TRBV10-2; J gene: TRBJ2-3; D gene: TRBD2; CDR3 DNA: TGCGCCAGCAGTGAACCAGCGGGGGGCCCGGGAGATACGCAGTATTTT; CDR3 protein: CASSEPAGGPGDTQYF
clone size: .; V gene: TRBV5-1; J gene: TRBJ2-7; D gene: TRBD1; CDR3 DNA: TGCGCCAGCAGCACGACAGGGCCCACCTACGAGCAGTACTTC; CDR3 protein: CASSTTGPTYEQYF
clone size: .; V gene: TRBV6-5; J gene: TRBJ2-1; D gene: .; CDR3 DNA: TGTGCCAGCAGTTACTCGAGGGAGCGAGCATCCCCCGCTCCCAATGAGCAGTTCTTC; CDR3 protein: CASSYSRERASPAPNEQFF
clone size: .; V gene: TRBV4-1; J gene: TRBJ2-1; D gene: TRBD2; CDR3 DNA: TGCGCCAGCAGCCAAGATCAGGGAGGGGTAGCGGGGGCCTACAATGAGCAGTTCTTC; CDR3 protein: CASSQDQGGVAGAYNEQFF
clone size: many; V gene: TRBV11-2; J gene: TRBJ2-1; D gene: .; CDR3 DNA: TGTGCCAGCAGCTTAGATCCTAGCGCCTACAATGAGCAGTTCTTC; CDR3 protein: CASSLDPSAYNEQFF
clone size: many; V gene: TRBV24-1; J gene: TRBJ2-1; D gene: TRBD2; CDR3 DNA: TGTGCCACCAGTGATCCACTAGCGGGAGTCTACAATGAGCAGTTCTTC; CDR3 protein: CATSDPLAGVYNEQFF
clone size: .; V gene: TRBV6-5; J gene: TRBJ2-6; D gene: .; CDR3 DNA: TGTGCCAGCAGTTACGCAGCCAGGGTCTCTGGGGCCAACGTCCTGACTTTC; CDR3 protein: CASSYAARVSGANVLTF
clone size: .; V gene: TRBV29-1; J gene: TRBJ2-3; D gene: TRBD2; CDR3 DNA: TGCAGCGTGACTAGCGGGACTAGCACAGATACGCAGTATTTT; CDR3 protein: CSVTSGTSTDTQYF
clone size: many; V gene: TRBV28; J gene: TRBJ2-5; D gene: .; CDR3 DNA: TGTGCCAGCAGTCCACTTTTGAGGCAAGAGACCCAGTACTTC; CDR3 protein: CASSPLLRQETQYF
clone size: .; V gene: TRBV5-1; J gene: TRBJ2-5; D gene: TRBD1; CDR3 DNA: TGCGCCAGCAGCCCCGGGACAGGGAGCGCCCAGTACTTC; CDR3 protein: CASSPGTGSAQYF
clone size: .; V gene: TRBV29-1; J gene: TRBJ2-2; D gene: .; CDR3 DNA: TGCAGCGTAGCAGGGAACATGAACACCGGGGAGCTGTTTTTT; CDR3 protein: CSVAGNMNTGELFF
clone size: few; V gene: TRBV5-1; J gene: TRBJ2-5; D gene: .; CDR3 DNA: TGCGCCAGCAGCCGTCTAGCGCGCCAAGAGACCCAGTACTTC; CDR3 protein: CASSRLARQETQYF
clone size: many; V gene: TRBV6-1; J gene: TRBJ2-1; D gene: TRBD2; CDR3 DNA: TGTGCCAGCCGAGGGACCCGCGGGAGGGGTGAGCAGTTCTTC; CDR3 protein: CASRGTRGRGEQFF
clone size: few; V gene: TRBV7-9; J gene: TRBJ2-1; D gene: TRBD2; CDR3 DNA: TGTGCCAGCAGCTTAGGGACTAGCGGTTATTACAATGAGCAGTTCTTC; CDR3 protein: CASSLGTSGYYNEQFF
clone size: many; V gene: TRBV11-1; J gene: TRBJ1-1; D gene: .; CDR3 DNA: TGTGCCAGCAGCTCTTCTACAGGTGGGAACACTGAAGCTTTCTTT; CDR3 protein: CASSSSTGGNTEAFF
clone size: many; V gene: TRBV5-6; J gene: TRBJ2-3; D gene: .; CDR3 DNA: TGTGCCAGCAGCTTGGGAACTACCTACACAGATACGCAGTATTTT; CDR3 protein: CASSLGTTYTDTQYF
clone size: many; V gene: TRBV14; J gene: TRBJ1-4; D gene: .; CDR3 DNA: TGTGCCAGCAGCCCTGGAGGAGTAACTAATGAAAAACTGTTTTTT; CDR3 protein: CASSPGGVTNEKLFF
clone size: few; V gene: TRBV6-1; J gene: TRBJ2-1; D gene: TRBD2; CDR3 DNA: TGTGCCAGCTTACGACTAGCCAGCTCCTACAATGAGCAGTTCTTC; CDR3 protein: CASLRLASSYNEQFF
clone size: many; V gene: TRBV7-6; J gene: TRBJ1-1; D gene: TRBD1; CDR3 DNA: TGTGCCAGCAGCCTACAGGGGGCGGACACTGAAGCTTTCTTT; CDR3 protein: CASSLQGADTEAFF